The 22 T cell receptor beta chains reported below all come from one sample, sequenced in a study of cytotoxic CD8 clonotypes in ibrutinib-treated CLL. Assay used: immunoSEQ multiplex PCR; TCRdb lists only in-frame clones, some missing. The sample includes fewer than 400,000 clones, 67% of them seen just once. The material was PBMCs, obtained after 36 months of ibrutinib treatment. These receptor sequences come from a human donor with chronic lymphocytic leukemia.

This clone was counted a few times. This chain joins TRBV4-2 and TRBJ2-3; D call uncertain. This CDR3 has 14 residues. The V end lost 4 bases, the J end lost 1 base, and 9 bases lay between the germline ends. Germline loops: CDR1 LGHNA, CDR2 YNFKEQ. CDR3 in DNA: TGTGCCAGCAGCCTTAGGACGGGCACAGATACGCAGTATTTT. Amino acid sequence: CASSLRTGTDTQYF.

A few counts support this clone. The chain combines TRBV18 with TRBJ1-1, with D possibly being TRBD1 (5 bases). Germline CDR1 KGHSH, CDR2 LQKENI. Trimming took off 0 bases at V and 12 bases at J, with 11 bases between the two ends. The CDR3 has 12 amino acids. The CDR3 region is CASSPPGGRTFF. As DNA, the CDR3 is TGTGCCAGCTCACCACCTGGGGGGAGGACTTTCTTT.

The chain joins TRBV29-1 to TRBJ1-2, with a possible D match to TRBD1 (5 bases). This CDR3 is 14 amino acids long. From germline, CDR1 is SQVTM and CDR2 ANQGSEA. V shed 5 bases and J shed 0 bases, with 13 bases lying between them. The CDR3 loop reads CSVPSQGANYGYTF. In DNA form, the CDR3 reads TGCAGCGTTCCCTCCCAGGGTGCTAACTATGGCTACACCTTC.

The CDR3 reads CASTKQQVTSTDTQYF. In DNA form, the CDR3 reads TGTGCCAGCACCAAGCAACAGGTTACTAGCACAGATACGCAGTATTTT. The chain combines TRBV7-9 with TRBJ2-3; weak D call: TRBD1 (5 bases). The germline V gene encodes CDR1 SEHNR and CDR2 FQNEAQ (reference sequence). V was trimmed by 7 bases and J by 0 bases, leaving 17 bases between them. This CDR3 has 16 residues.

As to this clone: This sample includes further DNA sequences coding for the same CDR3. This sequence joins TRBV29-1 and TRBJ2-5, with TRBD1 as a possible D gene (6 bases). V was pared by 4 bases and J by 1 base, with 7 bases between. The CDR3 has 12 residues. Germline values: CDR1 SQVTM, CDR2 ANQGSEA. The CDR3 loop reads CSVGGPQETQYF. DNA for the CDR3: TGCAGCGTTGGGGGGCCCCAAGAGACCCAGTACTTC. The full variable domain, its missing parts supplied by reference TRBV29-1 and TRBJ2-5, is SAVISQKPSRDICQRGTSLTIQCQVDSQVTMMFWYRQQPGQSLTLIATANQGSEATYESGFVIDKFPISRPNLTFSTLTVSNMSPEDSSIYLCSVGGPQETQYFGPGTRLLVL.

This clone has a single count. The V and J genes are TRBV7-6 and TRBJ2-2; TRBD2 aligns across 10 bases. Germline V CDR1 and CDR2: SGHVS, FNYEAQ. CDR3 length: 16 amino acids. Trimming at V came to 1 base and at J to 6 bases, leaving 5 bases not matched to a gene. DNA of the CDR3: TGTGCCAGCAGCTTAGGAGCTAGCGGGAGACCCGGGGAGCTGTTTTTT. Its translation: CASSLGASGRPGELFF.

The count of this clone is one. The chain combines TRBV29-1 with TRBJ2-1, with D perhaps TRBD2 (6 bases). The CDR3 runs 14 residues. Trimming removed 3 bases at V and 8 bases at J, with 17 bases between. The germline V gene encodes CDR1 SQVTM and CDR2 ANQGSEA. CDR3 amino acids: CSVDREALFDEQFF. The CDR3 DNA is TGCAGCGTTGATAGGGAGGCCCTCTTCGATGAGCAGTTCTTC.

The chain carries TRBV25-1 and TRBJ2-5; 9 nucleotides agree with TRBD1. Germline V gives CDR1 MGHDK, CDR2 SYGVNS. The V segment lost 7 bases and the J segment 0 bases; nucleotides outside the gene matches: 9. CDR3 length equals 16 residues. Here the CDR3 DNA reads TGTGCCAGCACTCCATCGGGACAGGGACACCAAGAGACCCAGTACTTC. Its protein is CASTPSGQGHQETQYF.

V and J are TRBV9 and TRBJ1-1, with TRBD1 as a possible D gene (6 bases). Germline CDR1 and CDR2: SGDLS and YYNGEE. The CDR3 is 16 amino acids. V was shortened by 2 bases and J by 0 bases, with 14 bases between the two germline ends. The DNA of the CDR3 is TGTGCCAGCAGCGTGCGGGAGACAGGCCTGAACACTGAAGCTTTCTTT. Translating it yields CASSVRETGLNTEAFF.

V is TRBV11-2 and J is TRBJ2-1; D call uncertain. The CDR3 sequence is 13 residues long. The V and J ends lost 1 base and 10 bases respectively, with 11 bases between them. Germline assignment: CDR1 SGHAT and CDR2 FQNNGV. DNA for the CDR3: TGTGCCAGCAGCTTAGGTCGTTTCGGGGAGCAGTTCTTC. It specifies CASSLGRFGEQFF.

This chain uses TRBV28 with TRBJ2-7; tentatively, D is TRBD1 (5 bases). From germline, CDR1 is MDHEN and CDR2 SYDVKM. The CDR3 extends over 13 amino acids. V lost 3 bases, J lost 2 bases, and 8 bases lay in between. In DNA form, the CDR3 reads TGTGCCAGCAGTTTCCCGACAGCCTACGAGCAGTACTTC. Translated, it gives CASSFPTAYEQYF.

The chain carries TRBV27 and TRBJ2-7, with TRBD2 matching 9 bases. This CDR3 comprises 15 residues. Germline loops: CDR1 MNHEY, CDR2 SMNVEV (reference sequence). Losses at the gene ends were 7 bases for V and 6 bases for J; bases not matched to a gene: 13. The CDR3 nucleotides are TGTGCCAGCATTTTGAAAGCTAGCGGGATCGGCGAGCAGTACTTC. Translating gives CASILKASGIGEQYF.

The rearrangement uses TRBV28 and TRBJ2-7; 7 bases align to TRBD2. Germline V gene sequence: CDR1 MDHEN, CDR2 SYDVKM. The CDR3 spans 19 residues. Germline trimming cut 5 bases from V and 2 bases from J; bases unmatched to any gene: 21. For the CDR3, the DNA is TGTGCCAGCAGTAGTTGGGCAGGGACTAAAACACCGAGGGCCTACGAGCAGTACTTC. Translated: CASSSWAGTKTPRAYEQYF.

This clone was counted between two and nine times. This sequence joins TRBV6-5 and TRBJ2-7, with D perhaps being TRBD1 or TRBD2 (6 bases each). This CDR3 spans 15 amino acids. CDR1 is MNHEY and CDR2 is SVGAGI in the germline V gene. V was pared by 2 bases and J by 0 bases, with 11 bases between. The CDR3 DNA reads as TGTGCCAGCAGTTACCGGGGGCTGGTCTCCTACGAGCAGTACTTC. It translates to CASSYRGLVSYEQYF.

The chain employs TRBV5-1 and TRBJ2-7; 9 nucleotides line up with TRBD1. J was trimmed by 7 bases and V by 0 bases; bases with no gene match: 5. CDR3 length: 14 amino acids. Germline-derived CDR1 and CDR2 are SGHRS and YFSETQ. CDR3 in amino acids: CASSLAGQGLEQYF. CDR3 bases: TGCGCCAGCAGCTTGGCGGGACAGGGACTTGAGCAGTACTTC.

V usage is TRBV28 and J usage is TRBJ2-1; either TRBD1 or TRBD2 may fit D (6 bases each). The CDR3 runs to 16 residues. V was clipped by 4 bases and J by 4 bases, with 17 bases between them. From germline, CDR1 is MDHEN and CDR2 SYDVKM. Written as DNA, the CDR3 is TGTGCCAGCAGTTCGCCTCGGGGGCAGAGGTACAATGAGCAGTTCTTC. Its protein is CASSSPRGQRYNEQFF.

The rearrangement links TRBV19 to TRBJ1-6, with D possibly matching TRBD1 (5 bases). With 4 bases removed from V and 6 bases from J, the gap between germline ends came to 13 bases. The CDR3 covers 15 residues. Germline V lookup: CDR1 LNHDA, CDR2 SQIVND (reference sequence). The CDR3 DNA is TGTGCCAGTAGTACGGGTGGGACCTTTAATTCACCCCTCCACTTT. This gives the protein CASSTGGTFNSPLHF.

Comment on this clone: Different DNA sequences within this sample yield the same CDR3. The chain employs TRBV6-5 and TRBJ1-5; TRBD1 matches 7 bases. Germline V lookup: CDR1 MNHEY, CDR2 SVGAGI. The CDR3 consists of 15 residues. The V and J ends lost 0 bases and 6 bases, in that order; junction bases with no gene match: 5. The CDR3 here is CASSYSRGGGQPQHF. The DNA for the CDR3 is TGTGCCAGCAGTTACTCGAGAGGGGGCGGTCAGCCCCAGCATTTT.

The V and J genes are TRBV4-1 and TRBJ2-3; tentative D call: TRBD2 (6 bases). CDR1 and CDR2 (germline): MGHRA, YSYEKL. Trimming took 1 base from V and 0 from J, leaving 23 bases between them. CDR3 length equals 20 residues. CDR3 in amino acids: CASSQASAGILGISTDTQYF. The CDR3 bases are TGCGCCAGCAGCCAAGCCAGCGCGGGAATCTTAGGCATAAGCACAGATACGCAGTATTTT.

The chain links TRBV19 to TRBJ1-6; unclear D gene. The CDR3 runs to 16 residues. The germline CDR1 and CDR2 sequences are LNHDA and SQIVND (reference sequence). Trimming took 3 bases from V and 4 from J, leaving 13 bases between them. CDR3: CASSIGRGRYNSPLHF. DNA for the CDR3: TGTGCCAGTAGTATCGGGCGGGGTCGGTATAATTCACCCCTCCACTTT.

The chain joins TRBV29-1 to TRBJ1-2; maybe TRBD1 (5 bases). The ends were cut back, 1 base at V and 5 bases at J, with 8 bases in the middle. This CDR3 is 12 amino acids long. Germline V CDR1 and CDR2: SQVTM, ANQGSEA. The DNA for the CDR3 is TGCAGCGTTGAAGGACAGCTATATGGCTACACCTTC. Translation gives CSVEGQLYGYTF.

This clone was counted between two and nine times. The chain uses TRBV7-9 and TRBJ2-3; TRBD2 matches 7 bases. V shed 1 base, J shed 5 bases, and the junction held 12 bases outside the gene matches. The CDR3 runs 17 residues. Germline CDR1 and CDR2: SEHNR and FQNEAQ (reference sequence). The CDR3 protein is CASSLEATSGARDTQYF. CDR3 nucleotide sequence: TGTGCCAGCAGCTTAGAGGCTACGAGCGGGGCGAGAGATACGCAGTATTTT.